Listed below are T cell receptor beta chains from one sample, sequenced in a study of blood T cell repertoires in COVID-19. Produced via immunoSEQ multiplex PCR; TCRdb's table is partial and in-frame only. The data hold more than 250,000 clones, with roughly 86% observed a single time. The sample comprised peripheral blood. These receptors were obtained from a man aged 18 to 29 with active or convalescent COVID-19. Both conserved end residues are part of each CDR3. Each record gives: V gene, J gene, clone size, D gene, CDR3 protein, CDR3 DNA. A D gene is named only where the DNA matches it firmly. Clone size appears in some rows only: once, few, many, or a class for an expanded clone.

TRBV7-2	TRBJ1-2	NA	NA	CASKGGVQGYGYTF	TGTGCCAGCAAGGGGGGGGTCCAAGGCTATGGCTACACCTTC
TRBV5-6	TRBJ1-4	NA	TRBD1	CASSSPEQGALGEKLFF	TGTGCCAGCAGCTCTCCTGAACAGGGGGCGCTTGGTGAAAAACTGTTTTTT
TRBV6-5	TRBJ2-5	NA	NA	CASSYGGGTQYF	TGTGCCAGCAGTTACGGTGGCGGGACCCAGTACTTC
TRBV5-1	TRBJ2-5	NA	NA	CASSFLQREETQYF	TGCGCCAGCAGCTTTTTACAGAGAGAAGAGACCCAGTACTTC
TRBV5-6	TRBJ2-6	NA	TRBD2	CASSYIPGLANSGANVLTF	TGTGCCAGCAGCTACATTCCGGGACTAGCAAACTCTGGGGCCAACGTCCTGACTTTC
TRBV2	TRBJ1-1	many	TRBD1	CASSGGTGGREAFF	TGTGCCAGCAGTGGAGGGACAGGGGGCCGTGAAGCTTTCTTT
TRBV6-5	TRBJ2-1	NA	NA	CASSYSGPYNEQFF	TGTGCCAGCAGTTACTCGGGGCCCTACAATGAGCAGTTCTTC
TRBV12-3/TRBV12-4	TRBJ2-2	NA	NA	CASTYFSGELFF	TGTGCCAGCACCTACTTTTCCGGGGAGCTGTTTTTT
TRBV29-1	TRBJ1-2	NA	NA	CSVEDPRLAPYGYTF	TGCAGCGTTGAAGATCCACGGTTAGCACCCTATGGCTACACCTTC
TRBV18	TRBJ1-1	NA	NA	CASSGGHLLGTEAFF	TGTGCCAGCTCAGGAGGCCATTTGTTAGGTACTGAAGCTTTCTTT
TRBV18	TRBJ1-2	NA	NA	CASSPGGNYGYTF	TGTGCCAGCTCACCGGGGGGGAACTATGGCTACACCTTC
TRBV30	TRBJ2-7	NA	TRBD2	CAGDYSYEQYF	TGTGCCGGGGACTATTCCTACGAGCAGTACTTC
TRBV9	TRBJ1-6	NA	TRBD1	CASSAETGGDSPLHF	TGTGCCAGCAGCGCCGAGACAGGGGGTGATTCACCCCTCCACTTT
TRBV28	TRBJ2-7	NA	TRBD1	CATGPGTGTYF	TGTGCCACTGGCCCTGGGACAGGGACGTACTTC
TRBV3-1/TRBV3-2	TRBJ2-7	NA	TRBD1	CASSPGTGASYEQYF	TGTGCCAGCAGTCCCGGGACAGGGGCCTCCTACGAGCAGTACTTC
TRBV6-1	TRBJ2-7	NA	NA	CASSEWGNEQYF	TGTGCCAGCAGTGAATGGGGCAACGAGCAGTACTTC